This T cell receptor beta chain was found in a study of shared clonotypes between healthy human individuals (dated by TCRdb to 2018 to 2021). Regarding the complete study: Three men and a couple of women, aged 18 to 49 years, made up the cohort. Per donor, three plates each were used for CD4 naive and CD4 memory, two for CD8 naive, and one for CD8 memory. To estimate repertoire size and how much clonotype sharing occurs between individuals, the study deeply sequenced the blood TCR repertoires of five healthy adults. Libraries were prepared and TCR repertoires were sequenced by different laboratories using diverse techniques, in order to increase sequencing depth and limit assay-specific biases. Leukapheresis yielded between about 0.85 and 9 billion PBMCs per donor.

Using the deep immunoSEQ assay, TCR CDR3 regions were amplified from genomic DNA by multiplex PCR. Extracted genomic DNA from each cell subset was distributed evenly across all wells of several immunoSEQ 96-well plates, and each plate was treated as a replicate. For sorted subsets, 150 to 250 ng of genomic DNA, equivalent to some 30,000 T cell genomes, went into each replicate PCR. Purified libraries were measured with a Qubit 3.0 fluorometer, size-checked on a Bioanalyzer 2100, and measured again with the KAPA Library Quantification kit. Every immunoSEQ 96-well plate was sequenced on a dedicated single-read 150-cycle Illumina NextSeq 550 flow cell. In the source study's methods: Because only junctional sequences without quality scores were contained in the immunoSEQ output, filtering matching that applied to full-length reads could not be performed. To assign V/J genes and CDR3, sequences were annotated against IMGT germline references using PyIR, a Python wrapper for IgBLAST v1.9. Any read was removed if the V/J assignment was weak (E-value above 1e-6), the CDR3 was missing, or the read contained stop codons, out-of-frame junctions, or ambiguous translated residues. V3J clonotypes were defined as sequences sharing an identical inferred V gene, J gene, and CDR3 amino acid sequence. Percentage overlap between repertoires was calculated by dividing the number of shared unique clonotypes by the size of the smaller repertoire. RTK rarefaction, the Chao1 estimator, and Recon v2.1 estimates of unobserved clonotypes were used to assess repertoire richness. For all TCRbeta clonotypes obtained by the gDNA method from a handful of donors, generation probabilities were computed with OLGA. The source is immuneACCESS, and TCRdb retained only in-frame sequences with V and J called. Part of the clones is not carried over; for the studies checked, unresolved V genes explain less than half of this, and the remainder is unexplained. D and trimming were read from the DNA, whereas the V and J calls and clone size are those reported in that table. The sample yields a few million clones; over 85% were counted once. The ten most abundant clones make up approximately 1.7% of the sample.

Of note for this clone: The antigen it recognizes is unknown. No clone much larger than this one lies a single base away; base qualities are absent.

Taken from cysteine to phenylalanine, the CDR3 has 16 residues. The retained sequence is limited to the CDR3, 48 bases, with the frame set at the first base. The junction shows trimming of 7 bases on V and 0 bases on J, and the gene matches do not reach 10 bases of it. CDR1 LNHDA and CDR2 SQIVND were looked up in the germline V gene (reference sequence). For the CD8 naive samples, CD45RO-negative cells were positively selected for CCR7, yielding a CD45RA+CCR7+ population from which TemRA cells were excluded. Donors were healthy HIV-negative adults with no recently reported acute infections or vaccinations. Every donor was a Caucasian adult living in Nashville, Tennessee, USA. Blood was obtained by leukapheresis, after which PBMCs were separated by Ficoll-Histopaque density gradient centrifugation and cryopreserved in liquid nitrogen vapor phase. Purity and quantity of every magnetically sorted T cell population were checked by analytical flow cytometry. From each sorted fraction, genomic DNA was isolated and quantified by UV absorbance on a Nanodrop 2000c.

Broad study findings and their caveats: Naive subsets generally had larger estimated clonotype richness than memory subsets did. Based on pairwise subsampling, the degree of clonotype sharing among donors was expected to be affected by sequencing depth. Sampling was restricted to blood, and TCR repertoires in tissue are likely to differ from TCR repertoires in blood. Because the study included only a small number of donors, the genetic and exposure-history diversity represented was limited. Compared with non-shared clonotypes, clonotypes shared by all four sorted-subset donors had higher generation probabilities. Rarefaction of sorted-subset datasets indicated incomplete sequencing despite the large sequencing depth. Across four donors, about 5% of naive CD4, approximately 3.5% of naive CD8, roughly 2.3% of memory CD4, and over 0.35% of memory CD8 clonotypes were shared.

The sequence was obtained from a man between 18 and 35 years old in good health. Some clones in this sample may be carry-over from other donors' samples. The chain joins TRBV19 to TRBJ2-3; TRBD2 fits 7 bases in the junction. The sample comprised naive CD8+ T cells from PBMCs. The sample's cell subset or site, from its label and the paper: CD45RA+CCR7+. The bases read TGTGCCAGTATGCAGTGGGCTAGCGGAAGCACAGATACGCAGTATTTT. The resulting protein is CASMQWASGSTDTQYF.